This T cell receptor beta chain was identified in a study of shared clonotypes between healthy human individuals. General study results and limits: Collection of samples was limited to blood; tissue repertoires likely differ.

In unsorted samples, genomic DNA was obtained using 80 million to 90 million PBMCs. Of note for this clone: Its antigen is currently unknown. With a much larger clone just one base away, this may be a read error.

V was pared by 6 bases and J by 5 bases, with 19 bases between. Germline V gene data show CDR1 as SGHRS and CDR2 as YFSETQ. The CDR3 totals 15 residues. In replicate PCRs of unsorted PBMC, around 300 ng DNA, 30,000 or so T cell genomes, was used. Libraries were prepared by immunoSEQ multiplex PCR; TCRdb keeps only in-frame clonotypes and omits some of them. The top ten clones hold roughly 13% of a sample with more than 400,000 clones, 81% of them seen once. The TCR originated in a woman aged 40 to 55 in good health. Some clones in this sample may be carry-over from other donors' samples. The rearrangement links TRBV5-1 to TRBJ2-3; D gene ambiguous. Sample: PBMCs. The CDR3 protein is CASTPLGSRIDTQYF. The DNA of the CDR3 is TGCGCCAGCACCCCCTTGGGCAGCCGGATAGATACGCAGTATTTT.